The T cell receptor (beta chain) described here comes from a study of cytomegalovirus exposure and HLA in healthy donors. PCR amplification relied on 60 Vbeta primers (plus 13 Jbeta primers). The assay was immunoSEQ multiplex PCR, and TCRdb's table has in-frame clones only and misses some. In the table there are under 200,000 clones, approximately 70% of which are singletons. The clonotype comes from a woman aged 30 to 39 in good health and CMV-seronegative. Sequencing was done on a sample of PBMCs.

CDR3 in DNA: TGTGCCAGCTCAGCTTACTCCGGGACAGTCTCTGGAAACACCATATATTTT. It translates to CASSAYSGTVSGNTIYF. The chain recombines TRBV18 with TRBJ1-3; 7 nucleotides match TRBD1. The CDR3 consists of 17 residues. V lost 5 bases to trimming and J lost 0 bases; unmatched junction nucleotides: 10. Germline-derived CDR1 and CDR2 are KGHSH and LQKENI. Full variable domain (remainder filled in from reference TRBV18 and TRBJ1-3): NAGVMQNPRHLVRRRGQEARLRCSPMKGHSHVYWYRQLPEEGLKFMVYLQKENIIDESGMPKERFSAEFPKEGPSILRIQQVVRGDSAAYFCASSAYSGTVSGNTIYFGEGSWLTVV.